Presented here are 17 T cell receptor beta chains from one specimen sequenced in a study of blood T cell repertoires in COVID-19. The method was immunoSEQ multiplex PCR; TCRdb's version includes in-frame clones alone and lacks a portion of them. The sample has roughly 66,000 clones; about 91% are singletons. Sequencing was carried out using peripheral blood. Receptor source: a human donor in a cohort sampled during active COVID-19.

V usage is TRBV3-1 (or the pseudogene TRBV3-2) and J usage is TRBJ2-7; TRBD2 agrees at 8 bases. The J segment lost 6 bases and the V segment lost 0 bases, leaving 10 bases of the junction unmatched. From germline, CDR1 is LGHDT and CDR2 YNNKEL (reference sequence). This CDR3 contains 16 residues. The CDR3 DNA follows: TGTGCCAGCAGCCAAGAAGCGGGAGTAGACCCCCGCGAGCAGTACTTC. Translating it yields CASSQEAGVDPREQYF.

The V call is TRBV5-8, the J call TRBJ2-7, with TRBD1 matching over 9 bases. This CDR3 comprises 14 residues. Per germline, CDR1 SGHTS and CDR2 YDEGEE. V gave up 3 bases and J gave up 4 bases; unmatched junction bases: 5. Here the CDR3 reads CASSSRDRDYEQYF. The DNA for the CDR3 is TGTGCCAGCAGCTCCCGGGACAGGGATTACGAGCAGTACTTC.

The rearrangement uses TRBV18 and TRBJ2-5, with 14 bases matching TRBD2. The CDR3 is 16 amino acids. After removal of 3 bases from V and 3 bases from J, the junction contained 3 bases not matched to a gene. Per germline, CDR1 KGHSH and CDR2 LQKENI. CDR3 in DNA: TGTGCCAGCTCACCGGGACTAGCGGGAGAGGAAGAGACCCAGTACTTC. This gives the protein CASSPGLAGEEETQYF.

This clone appeared a single time. The rearrangement links TRBV5-1 to TRBJ2-5, with 8 positions matching TRBD1. Germline CDR1 SGHRS, CDR2 YFSETQ. Trimming took 4 bases from V and 3 from J; bases not matched to a gene: 8. The CDR3 has 15 residues. The CDR3 is CASSAGTGAKETQYF. The DNA for the CDR3 is TGCGCCAGCAGCGCAGGGACAGGCGCCAAAGAGACCCAGTACTTC.

Written as DNA, the CDR3 is TGTGCCAGCAGTTTAACAGGGTTAATCTCTGGAAACACCATATATTTT. It translates to CASSLTGLISGNTIYF. The chain has TRBV28 and TRBJ1-3; the D gene is possibly TRBD1 (6 bases). Germline lookup yields CDR1 MDHEN and CDR2 SYDVKM. The CDR3 is 16 residues long. Trimming took 2 bases from V and 0 from J, leaving 11 bases between them. The whole variable domain, remainder taken from reference TRBV28 and TRBJ1-3, is DVKVTQSSRYLVKRTGEKVFLECVQDMDHENMFWYRQDPGLGLRLIYFSYDVKMKEKGDIPEGYSVSREKKERFSLILESASTNQTSMYLCASSLTGLISGNTIYFGEGSWLTVV.

The gene calls are TRBV18 and TRBJ2-1, with D possibly matching TRBD2 (6 bases). Germline V gives CDR1 KGHSH, CDR2 LQKENI. The V gene lost 8 bases and the J gene lost 0 bases, with 17 bases spanning the gap. This CDR3 is built from 16 residues. The CDR3 DNA reads as TGTGCCAGCCCGTATTGGAGGGGTAGCTCCTACAATGAGCAGTTCTTC. Protein sequence: CASPYWRGSSYNEQFF.

The chain couples TRBV6-4 to TRBJ1-3; TRBD1 is a possible D gene (6 bases). The length of the CDR3 is 15 residues. Germline CDR1 MRHNA, CDR2 SNTAGT. The ends were cut back, 9 bases at V and 1 base at J, with 16 bases in the middle. CDR3 residues: CARNENRESGNTIYF. CDR3 DNA: TGTGCCAGAAATGAGAACAGGGAATCTGGAAACACCATATATTTT.

The V call is TRBV6-6, the J call TRBJ2-5; 7 positions agree with TRBD2. The V segment lost 5 bases and the J segment 5 bases; nucleotides outside the gene matches: 8. The CDR3 is 14 amino acids. Per the germline V gene, CDR1 is MNHNY and CDR2 is SVGAGI (reference sequence). In nucleotides, the CDR3 is TGTGCCAGCAGTCCCGGGGGGACGGGGGAGACCCAGTACTTC. Amino acid sequence: CASSPGGTGETQYF.

This chain links TRBV6-5 with TRBJ2-2; D perhaps matches TRBD2 (5 bases). Between the trimmed V and J ends, which lost 6 bases and 3 bases, there was a span of 11 bases. CDR1 and CDR2 from the germline V gene are MNHEY and SVGAGI. The CDR3 consists of 14 residues. The CDR3 DNA reads TGTGCCAGCAGGGCGGGCGGCGACACCGGGGAGCTGTTTTTT. Translating it yields CASRAGGDTGELFF.

This rearrangement joins TRBV7-2 to TRBJ1-3; TRBD1 matches 8 bases. V shed 5 bases, J shed 2 bases, and the junction held 5 bases outside the gene matches. The germline gives CDR1 SGHTA, CDR2 FQGNSA. The CDR3 is 15 residues long. The CDR3 DNA reads as TGTGCCAGCAGCAATGACAGGGGCACTGGAAACACCATATATTTT. Translation: CASSNDRGTGNTIYF.

With regard to this clone: Different DNA sequences within this sample yield the same CDR3. This chain links TRBV7-2 with TRBJ1-1; D gene uncertain. Trimming removed 0 bases from V and 1 base from J, with 3 bases in between. In germline, CDR1 is SGHTA, CDR2 FQGNSA. The CDR3 consists of 13 residues. In nucleotides, the CDR3 is TGTGCCAGCAGCTTAGCAGCGAACACTGAAGCTTTCTTT. Translated, it gives CASSLAANTEAFF.

The chain uses TRBV7-8 and TRBJ1-4; no reliable D call. There are 15 residues in the CDR3. Germline V gene sequence: CDR1 SGHVS, CDR2 FQNEAQ. V was shortened by 5 bases and J by 0 bases, with 10 bases between the two germline ends. The CDR3 DNA is TGTGCCAGCAGCAAGCAGCGTGCAACTAATGAAAAACTGTTTTTT. It translates to CASSKQRATNEKLFF. Supplemented by reference TRBV7-8 and TRBJ1-4, the full variable domain reads GAGVSQSPRYKVAKRGQDVALRCDPISGHVSLFWYQQALGQGPEFLTYFQNEAQLDKSGLPSDRFFAERPEGSVSTLKIQRTQQEDSAVYLCASSKQRATNEKLFFGSGTQLSVL.

The rearrangement links TRBV7-2 to TRBJ1-5, with 7 positions matching TRBD1. The germline V gene has CDR1 SGHTA and CDR2 FQGNSA. Germline trimming cut 1 base from V and 2 bases from J; bases unmatched to any gene: 5. The CDR3 spans 16 residues. The CDR3 DNA sequence: TGTGCCAGCAGCTTAGGTCAGGGGGTGGGCAATCAGCCCCAGCATTTT. The encoded protein is CASSLGQGVGNQPQHF.

The genes are TRBV19 and TRBJ2-5, with TRBD1 matching 7 bases. The germline gives CDR1 LNHDA, CDR2 SQIVND (reference sequence). The CDR3 length is 16 residues. With 9 bases clipped from V and 0 bases from J, the junction kept 13 bases outside the gene matches. The DNA for the CDR3 is TGTGCCAGCCAGGACAGGTTTGACAGGTACCAAGAGACCCAGTACTTC. The encoded protein is CASQDRFDRYQETQYF.

The V call is TRBV5-4, the J call TRBJ2-3; 13 positions match TRBD2. There are 17 residues in the CDR3. With 5 bases clipped from V and 2 bases from J, the junction kept 8 bases outside the gene matches. In germline, CDR1 is SGHNT, CDR2 YYREEE (reference sequence). The CDR3 here is CASSYGLAGASTDTQYF. As DNA, the CDR3 is TGTGCCAGCAGTTACGGACTAGCGGGAGCATCCACAGATACGCAGTATTTT.

The chain carries TRBV5-1 and TRBJ1-2, with TRBD1 matching over 10 bases. In germline, CDR1 is SGHRS, CDR2 YFSETQ. This CDR3 has 14 residues. V dropped 4 bases and J dropped 8; count of bases not matched to a gene: 8. Here the CDR3 reads CASSLEGQGEGYTF. In DNA, the CDR3 is TGCGCCAGCAGCCTGGAAGGACAGGGGGAAGGCTACACCTTC. Looking up the rest from reference TRBV5-1 and TRBJ1-2 gives the full variable domain: KAGVTQTPRYLIKTRGQQVTLSCSPISGHRSVSWYQQTPGQGLQFLFEYFSETQRNKGNFPGRFSGRQFSNSRSEMNVSTLELGDSALYLCASSLEGQGEGYTFGSGTRLTVV.

This rearrangement joins TRBV6-5 to TRBJ2-7; D call uncertain. This CDR3 spans 14 amino acids. Trimming cost V 6 bases and J 1 base, with 13 bases left between them. CDR1 and CDR2 from the germline V gene are MNHEY and SVGAGI. DNA for the CDR3: TGTGCCAGCAGCCGCCAACAGAGATCCTACGAGCAGTACTTC. Its translation is CASSRQQRSYEQYF.